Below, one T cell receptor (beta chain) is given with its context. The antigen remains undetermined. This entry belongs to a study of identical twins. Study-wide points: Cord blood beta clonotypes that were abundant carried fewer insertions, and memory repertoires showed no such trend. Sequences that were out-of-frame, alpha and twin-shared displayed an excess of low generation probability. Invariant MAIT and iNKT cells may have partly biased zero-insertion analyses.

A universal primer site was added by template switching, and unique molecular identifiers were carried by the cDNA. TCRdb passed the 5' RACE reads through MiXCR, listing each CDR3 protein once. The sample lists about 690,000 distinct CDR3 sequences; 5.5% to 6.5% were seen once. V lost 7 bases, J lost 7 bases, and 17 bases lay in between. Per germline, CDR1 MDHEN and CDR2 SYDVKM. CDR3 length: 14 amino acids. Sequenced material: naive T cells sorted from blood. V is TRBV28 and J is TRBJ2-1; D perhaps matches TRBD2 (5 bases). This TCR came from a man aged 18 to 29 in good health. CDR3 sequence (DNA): TGTGCCAGCAAAGTCGGCGGGTCTTCAAATGAGCAGTTCTTC. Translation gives CASKVGGSSNEQFF.